This TCR beta chain is drawn from a study of cytomegalovirus exposure and HLA in healthy donors. The germline V gene has CDR1 LGHNA and CDR2 YSLEER. J lost 4 bases, V lost 1 base, and 3 bases had no gene match. The CDR3 sequence is 15 residues long. PCR involved 60 Vbeta and 13 Jbeta primers. Libraries were prepared by immunoSEQ multiplex PCR; TCRdb keeps only in-frame clonotypes and omits some of them. The profile shows more than 85,000 clones, around 74% of them singletons. This chain links TRBV4-3 with TRBJ2-1; TRBD2 agrees at 8 bases. This clonotype was obtained from a man aged 25 to 40 in good health and CMV-seropositive. The specimen was PBMCs. The CDR3 sequence: CASSQARGGYNEQFF. In DNA, the CDR3 is TGCGCCAGCAGCCAAGCACGCGGGGGGTACAATGAGCAGTTCTTC.